The T cell receptor beta chain under discussion was sequenced for a study of cytomegalovirus exposure and HLA in healthy donors. Study-wide results and caveats: As was reported, the classifier diagnosed cytomegalovirus status with high specificity and sensitivity. Listed as cytomegalovirus-associated were about 160 TCR beta chains.

V dropped 4 bases and J dropped 0; count of bases not matched to a gene: 1. Germline V CDR1 and CDR2: SGHDT, YYEEEE. The CDR3 runs to 14 residues. For this clone: Its target is unknown.

Use of 60 Vbeta and 13 Jbeta primers characterized the PCR. Sequencing was performed with immunoSEQ multiplex PCR; in TCRdb, only in-frame clones are kept and a portion is missing. The sample has about 70,000 clones, 70% to 85% seen once. This TCR was recovered from a human donor in good health. The rearrangement joins TRBV5-6 to TRBJ2-1, with 7 nucleotides matching TRBD1. Sequenced sample: PBMCs. The chain's CDR3 is CASSRQGSYNEQFF. The DNA for the CDR3 is TGTGCCAGCAGCAGACAGGGCTCCTACAATGAGCAGTTCTTC.